The rows below give T cell receptor beta chains drawn from one sample of a study of T cells in Graves' hyperthyroidism and ophthalmopathy. TCRdb redid the calling of the multiplex PCR reads with MiXCR, one entry per CDR3 protein. The table includes more than 300,000 distinct CDR3 sequences, about a fifth detected once. The sequencing input was blood. The receptors here all came from a man aged 18 to 29 with Graves' ophthalmopathy. Each CDR3 is given with its conserved first and last residue. Each record gives: D gene, J gene, CDR3 length, clone size, V gene, CDR3 protein, CDR3 DNA. D genes are given only for firm matches. Expanded clones get a size class; other rows say once, few or many, or leave the size out.

D: -
J: TRBJ2-7
length: 15
size: many
V: TRBV11-2
CDR3: CASSLRGALLGEQYF
DNA: TGTGCCAGCAGCTTGAGGGGGGCCCTCCTAGGAGAGCAGTACTTC

D: -
J: TRBJ1-2
length: 16
size: -
V: TRBV10-3
CDR3: CAISDPGSDQYYGYTF
DNA: TGTGCCATCAGTGACCCGGGGTCAGACCAATACTATGGCTACACCTTC

D: -
J: TRBJ1-1
length: 14
size: many
V: TRBV13
CDR3: CASSSAVLEGSAFF
DNA: TGTGCCAGCAGCTCCGCTGTTTTGGAGGGCTCGGCTTTCTTT

D: -
J: TRBJ1-5
length: 15
size: -
V: TRBV20-1
CDR3: CSAREGGVSNQPQHF
DNA: TGCAGTGCTAGAGAAGGGGGTGTGAGCAATCAGCCCCAGCATTTT

D: -
J: TRBJ2-3
length: 14
size: few
V: TRBV7-3
CDR3: CASSLIPTTDTQYF
DNA: TGTGCCAGCAGCTTAATTCCAACCACAGATACGCAGTATTTT

D: TRBD1
J: TRBJ1-2
length: 17
size: many
V: TRBV11-2
CDR3: CASTRLGQGITRRGYTF
DNA: TGTGCCAGCACTCGGTTGGGACAGGGGATTACTCGGCGTGGCTACACCTTC

D: TRBD2
J: TRBJ2-3
length: 15
size: few
V: TRBV29-1
CDR3: CSVGGTSGSADTQYF
DNA: TGCAGCGTTGGAGGGACTAGCGGGAGTGCAGATACGCAGTATTTT

D: TRBD2
J: TRBJ2-1
length: 18
size: -
V: TRBV7-2
CDR3: CASSQGGPSGSFLNEQFF
DNA: TGTGCCAGCAGCCAAGGGGGTCCTAGCGGGAGCTTCTTGAATGAGCAGTTCTTC

D: -
J: TRBJ1-2
length: 13
size: few
V: TRBV9
CDR3: CASRSGADYGYTF
DNA: TGTGCCAGCAGGTCGGGCGCAGACTATGGCTACACCTTC

D: TRBD1
J: TRBJ1-6
length: 15
size: many
V: TRBV6-1
CDR3: CASSHDRDSASPLHF
DNA: TGTGCCAGCAGCCACGATCGGGACAGCGCTTCACCCCTCCACTTT

D: -
J: TRBJ2-2
length: 14
size: many
V: TRBV6-5
CDR3: CASSLGTPTGELFF
DNA: TGTGCCAGCAGTTTAGGGACACCCACCGGGGAGCTGTTTTTT

D: -
J: TRBJ2-2
length: 12
size: many
V: TRBV3-1
CDR3: CASSHPSGELFF
DNA: TGTGCCAGCAGCCATCCCTCGGGGGAGCTGTTTTTT

D: -
J: TRBJ1-6
length: 17
size: -
V: TRBV11-2
CDR3: CASSLSSWGKKNSPLHF
DNA: TGTGCCAGCAGCTTATCCTCCTGGGGCAAGAAAAATTCACCCCTCCACTTT

D: -
J: TRBJ2-3
length: 15
size: many
V: TRBV6-1
CDR3: CASSLAAGKRDTQYF
DNA: TGTGCCAGCTCCCTGGCTGCGGGAAAAAGGGATACGCAGTATTTT

D: -
J: TRBJ2-7
length: 12
size: -
V: TRBV20-1
CDR3: CSAGDSTYEQYF
DNA: TGCAGTGCTGGTGACAGCACATACGAGCAGTACTTC

D: -
J: TRBJ1-2
length: 13
size: few
V: TRBV6-1
CDR3: CASSSSGANGYTF
DNA: TGTGCCAGCAGTTCCTCAGGGGCTAATGGCTACACCTTC

D: TRBD2
J: TRBJ2-1
length: 16
size: -
V: TRBV14
CDR3: CASSRGRIAGKYEQFF
DNA: TGTGCCAGCAGCCGGGGTAGAATAGCGGGGAAGTATGAGCAGTTCTTC

D: -
J: TRBJ1-1
length: 12
size: many
V: TRBV5-1
CDR3: CASEGSTTEAFF
DNA: TGCGCCAGCGAGGGGAGCACGACTGAAGCTTTCTTT

D: -
J: TRBJ2-7
length: 13
size: few
V: TRBV14
CDR3: CASSHTTEGRQYF
DNA: TGTGCCAGCAGCCACACGACAGAGGGTCGGCAGTACTTC

D: TRBD1
J: TRBJ1-5
length: 15
size: -
V: TRBV20-1
CDR3: CSARDRVIPNQPQHF
DNA: TGCAGTGCTAGGGACAGGGTGATCCCCAATCAGCCCCAGCATTTT

D: TRBD1
J: TRBJ2-3
length: 16
size: -
V: TRBV6-5
CDR3: CASSYSWDREADTQYF
DNA: TGTGCCAGCAGTTACTCTTGGGACAGGGAAGCAGATACGCAGTATTTT

D: -
J: TRBJ1-1
length: 13
size: many
V: TRBV5-1
CDR3: CASSLWSDTEAFF
DNA: TGCGCCAGCAGCTTGTGGAGTGACACTGAAGCTTTCTTT

D: TRBD1
J: TRBJ1-2
length: 14
size: few
V: TRBV7-3
CDR3: CVSSFPTGGWGYTF
DNA: TGTGTCAGCAGCTTCCCGACAGGGGGCTGGGGCTACACCTTC

D: TRBD2
J: TRBJ2-7
length: 16
size: many
V: TRBV7-8
CDR3: CASSLWLAGGPGEQYF
DNA: TGTGCCAGCAGCTTATGGCTAGCGGGGGGGCCTGGGGAGCAGTACTTC

D: TRBD1
J: TRBJ2-1
length: 15
size: few
V: TRBV5-6
CDR3: CASSLGQFYYNEQFF
DNA: TGTGCCAGCAGCCTGGGACAGTTCTACTACAATGAGCAGTTCTTC

D: TRBD1
J: TRBJ2-2
length: 17
size: few
V: TRBV3-1
CDR3: CASSQDPGQMNTGELFF
DNA: TGTGCCAGCAGCCAAGATCCGGGACAGATGAACACCGGGGAGCTGTTTTTT